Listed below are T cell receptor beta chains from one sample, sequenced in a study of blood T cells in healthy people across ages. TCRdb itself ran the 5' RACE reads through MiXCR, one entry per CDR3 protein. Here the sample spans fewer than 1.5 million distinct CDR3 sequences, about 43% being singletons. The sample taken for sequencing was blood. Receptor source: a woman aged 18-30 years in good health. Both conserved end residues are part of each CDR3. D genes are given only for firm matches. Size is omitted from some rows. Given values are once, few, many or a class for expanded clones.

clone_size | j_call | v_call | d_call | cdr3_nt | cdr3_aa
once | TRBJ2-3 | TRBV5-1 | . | TGCGCCAGCAGCTTGGAGGGGCTAACTAGCACAGATACGCAGTATTTT | CASSLEGLTSTDTQYF
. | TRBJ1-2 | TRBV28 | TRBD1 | TGTGCCAGCAGTTTATCGTTTAGGGGACAGGGTGGTGGCTACACCTTC | CASSLSFRGQGGGYTF
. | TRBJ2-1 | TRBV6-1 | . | TGTGCCAGCAGCCCGGGACACAATGGGCAGTTCTTC | CASSPGHNGQFF
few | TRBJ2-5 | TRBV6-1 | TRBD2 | TGTGCCAGCGGTCGACTAGCGCAACAAGAGACCCAGTACTTC | CASGRLAQQETQYF
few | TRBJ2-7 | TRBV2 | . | TGTGCCAGCAGTGGGCCAGACGGTCCCTCCTACGAGCAGTACTTC | CASSGPDGPSYEQYF
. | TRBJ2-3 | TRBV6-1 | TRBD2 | TGTGCCAGCACCGAGGGAGGGCCCGGCACAGATACGCAGTATTTT | CASTEGGPGTDTQYF
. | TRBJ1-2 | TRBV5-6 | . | TGTGCCAGCAGCTCCCTCGGGGGCTATGGCTACACCTTC | CASSSLGGYGYTF
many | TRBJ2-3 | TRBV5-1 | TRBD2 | TGTGCCAGCAGCTCCACTAGCGGCACAGATACGCAGTATTTT | CASSSTSGTDTQYF
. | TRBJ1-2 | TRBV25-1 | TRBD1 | TGTGCCAGCAACCCAGGGGGGGATTTCGACTATGGCTACACCTTC | CASNPGGDFDYGYTF
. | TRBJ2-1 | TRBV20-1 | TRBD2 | TGCAGTGCTAGAACCGGGACTAGCGACCTAGAGCAGTTCTTC | CSARTGTSDLEQFF
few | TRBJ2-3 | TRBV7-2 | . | TGTGCCAGCAGCTTGATGGGACCGTCGCCAGGGGATACGCAGTATTTT | CASSLMGPSPGDTQYF
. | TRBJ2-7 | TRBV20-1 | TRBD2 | TGCAGTGCTAGAGAGGGACGGACTAGCTCCTACGAGCAGTACTTC | CSAREGRTSSYEQYF
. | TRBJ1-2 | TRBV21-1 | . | TGTGCCAGCAGCGCCCCGGGCGGCTACTATGGAGGCTACACCTTC | CASSAPGGYYGGYTF
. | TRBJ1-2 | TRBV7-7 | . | TGTGCTAGCAGCTCCGACAGTGACTATGGCTACACCTTC | CASSSDSDYGYTF
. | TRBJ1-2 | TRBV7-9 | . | TGTGCCAGCAGCTCGGGGGTATCTAACTATGGCTACACCTTC | CASSSGVSNYGYTF
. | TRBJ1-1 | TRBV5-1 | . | TGCGCCAGCAGCCTGTACGGGGCCACTGAAGCTTTCTTT | CASSLYGATEAFF
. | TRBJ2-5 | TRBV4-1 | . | TGCGCCAGCAGCCAAGAAACTCCAGAGACCCAGTACTTC | CASSQETPETQYF
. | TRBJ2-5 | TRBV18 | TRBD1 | TGTGCCAACTCACCCGGGACAGCCCAAGAGACCCAGTACTTC | CANSPGTAQETQYF
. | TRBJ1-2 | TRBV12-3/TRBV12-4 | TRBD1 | TGTGCCAGCAGGAAGACAGGGGCCTATGGCTACACCTTC | CASRKTGAYGYTF
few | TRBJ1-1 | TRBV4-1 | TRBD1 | TGCGCCAGCAGCCAGGAGAAGGACAGGGCCCCGGGGACCTTGAACACTGAAGCTTTCTTT | CASSQEKDRAPGTLNTEAFF
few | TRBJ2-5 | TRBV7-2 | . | TGTGCCAGCAGCTCAGGGAGCCCCCAAGAGACCCAGTACTTC | CASSSGSPQETQYF
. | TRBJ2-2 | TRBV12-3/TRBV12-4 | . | TGTGCCAGCAGTTTAAAGGCAGGCAGCTTGACCGCGAACACCGGGGAGCTGTTTTTT | CASSLKAGSLTANTGELFF
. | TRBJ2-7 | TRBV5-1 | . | TGCGCCAGCAGCTTGCTTTCTTCGGGGAGGGGGGCCTACGAGCAGTACTTC | CASSLLSSGRGAYEQYF
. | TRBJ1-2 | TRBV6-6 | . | TGTGCCAGCAGAGAGGGACGGCTAAACGGGTACTATGGCTACACCTTC | CASREGRLNGYYGYTF
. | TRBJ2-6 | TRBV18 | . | TGTGCCAGCTCACCTTGGGGACGGCTCTCTGGGGCCAACGTCCTGACTTTC | CASSPWGRLSGANVLTF
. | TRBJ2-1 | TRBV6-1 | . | TGTGCCAGCAGTGCTCCAAAGAAAGCCTACAATGAGCAGTTCTTC | CASSAPKKAYNEQFF
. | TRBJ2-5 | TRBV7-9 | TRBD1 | TGTGCCAGCAGCTTCCCGACAGGGGGAGAGACCCAGTACTTC | CASSFPTGGETQYF
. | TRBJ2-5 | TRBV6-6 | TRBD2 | TGTGCCAGCAGTTACTCTGGAGCGGGGACTTCTGAGCAGTACTTC | CASSYSGAGTSEQYF
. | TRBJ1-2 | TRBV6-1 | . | TGTGCCAGCAGGACACAGCTGCTTGGGGCCTATGGCTACACCTTC | CASRTQLLGAYGYTF
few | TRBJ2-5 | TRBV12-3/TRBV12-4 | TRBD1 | TGTGCCAGCAGTCGCGGGACAGGGGGGTCAGAGACCCAGTACTTC | CASSRGTGGSETQYF
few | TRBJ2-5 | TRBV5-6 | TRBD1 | TGTGCCAGCAGCTTCCTACGGACAGGGGGCGAGACCCAGTACTTC | CASSFLRTGGETQYF
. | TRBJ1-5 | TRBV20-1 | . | TGCAGTGCTAGCAGGGAAGGTTATAATCAGCCCCAGCATTTT | CSASREGYNQPQHF
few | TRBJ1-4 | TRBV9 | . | TGTGCCAGCAGCCCCAGACCCCAGCCCAATGAAAAACTGTTTTTT | CASSPRPQPNEKLFF
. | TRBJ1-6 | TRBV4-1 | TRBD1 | TGCGCCAGCAGCCAAGAAACCGGGACAGGGACTAGCTCCTATAATTCACCCCTCCACTTT | CASSQETGTGTSSYNSPLHF
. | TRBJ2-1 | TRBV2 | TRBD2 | TGTGCCAGCAGTGAGAGCGGGAGCTACAATGAGCAGTTCTTC | CASSESGSYNEQFF
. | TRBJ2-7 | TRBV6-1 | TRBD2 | TGTGCCAGCAGCGAGATAGCGGGGGGGAACGAGCAGTACTTC | CASSEIAGGNEQYF
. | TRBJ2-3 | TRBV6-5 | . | TGTGCCAGCAGTTATCGGCGCCCCGGAGCAGATACGCAGTATTTT | CASSYRRPGADTQYF
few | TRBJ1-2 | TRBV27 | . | TGTGCCAGCAGTACGCCACAGGGATCCGATGGCTACACCTTC | CASSTPQGSDGYTF
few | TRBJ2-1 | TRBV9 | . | TGTGCCAGCAGCGAGGCAATGGCGGATGAGCAGTTCTTC | CASSEAMADEQFF
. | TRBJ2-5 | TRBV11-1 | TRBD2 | TGTGCCAGCAGCTTCGCGCGAGCGGGAGGGCGACAAGAGACCCAGTACTTC | CASSFARAGGRQETQYF
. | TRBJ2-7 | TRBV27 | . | TGTGCCAGAAGCCGACAGGCCCAACGAAGCATTCGAACCTACGAGCAGTACTTC | CARSRQAQRSIRTYEQYF
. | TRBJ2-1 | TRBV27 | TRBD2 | TGTGCCAGCAGCCCCCAGGGTAGCGGGGGCCCCTACAATGAGCAGTTCTTC | CASSPQGSGGPYNEQFF
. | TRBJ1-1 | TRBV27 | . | TGTGCCAGCAGCATCCGGGGCGCGAGCTCCACTGAAGCTTTCTTT | CASSIRGASSTEAFF
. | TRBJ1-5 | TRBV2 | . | TGTGCCAGCAGTGGTCAGGGGATCGATCAGCCCCAGCATTTT | CASSGQGIDQPQHF
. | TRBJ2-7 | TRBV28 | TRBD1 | TGTGCCAGCAGTTGGGCCGGGACAGGGTCCTACGAGCAGTACTTC | CASSWAGTGSYEQYF
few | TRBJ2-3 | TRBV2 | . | TGTGCCAGCAGTGGTTGGCTAGCGACCACAGATACGCAGTATTTT | CASSGWLATTDTQYF
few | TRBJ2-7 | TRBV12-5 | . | . | CASGLEREQYF
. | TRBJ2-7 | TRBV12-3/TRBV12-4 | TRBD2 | TGTGCCAGCAGTACCAGACTAGCGGGGCCTCACGAGCAGTACTTC | CASSTRLAGPHEQYF
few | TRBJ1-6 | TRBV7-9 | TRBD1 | TGTGCCAGCAGTTTGGACAGGGGGCTAGGTTCACCCCTCCACTTT | CASSLDRGLGSPLHF
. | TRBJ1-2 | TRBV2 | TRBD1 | TGTGCCAGCAGTGAATGGGACAGAGGTTTTCAAAATGGCTACACCTTC | CASSEWDRGFQNGYTF
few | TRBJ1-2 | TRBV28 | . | TGTGCCAGCACCGCCTCCGGGACTCACGGCTACACCTTC | CASTASGTHGYTF
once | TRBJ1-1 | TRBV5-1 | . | TGCGCCAGCTCAAAAGACAGGACCGGAATGAACACTGAAGCTTTCTTT | CASSKDRTGMNTEAFF
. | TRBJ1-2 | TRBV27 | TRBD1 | TGTGCCAGCAGATTCGGGACAGGGTCGTATTATGGCTACACCTTC | CASRFGTGSYYGYTF
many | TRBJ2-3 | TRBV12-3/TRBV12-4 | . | TGTGCCAGCAGTTTACCCGGCGGGGATACGCAGTATTTT | CASSLPGGDTQYF
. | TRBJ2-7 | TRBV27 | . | TGTGCCAGCAGTTGGTCGCCGGCTGGGATCGAGCAGTACTTC | CASSWSPAGIEQYF
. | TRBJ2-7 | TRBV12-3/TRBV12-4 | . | TGTGCCAGTTCCGTACAGGGTCGCGACGAGCAGTACTTC | CASSVQGRDEQYF
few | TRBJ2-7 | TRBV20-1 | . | TGCAGTGCCTCCCAGACAGCCGACTACGAGCAGTACTTC | CSASQTADYEQYF
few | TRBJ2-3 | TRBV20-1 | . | TGCAGTGCTAGCGGCACTGGAGGGACCACAGATACGCAGTATTTT | CSASGTGGTTDTQYF
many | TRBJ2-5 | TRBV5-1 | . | TGTGCCAGCAGCTTAGGGGCAGGGGCAGAGACCCAGTACTTC | CASSLGAGAETQYF
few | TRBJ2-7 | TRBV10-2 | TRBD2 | TGCGCCAGCACCCACAGGACTAGCGGGAACAATGAGCAGTACTTC | CASTHRTSGNNEQYF